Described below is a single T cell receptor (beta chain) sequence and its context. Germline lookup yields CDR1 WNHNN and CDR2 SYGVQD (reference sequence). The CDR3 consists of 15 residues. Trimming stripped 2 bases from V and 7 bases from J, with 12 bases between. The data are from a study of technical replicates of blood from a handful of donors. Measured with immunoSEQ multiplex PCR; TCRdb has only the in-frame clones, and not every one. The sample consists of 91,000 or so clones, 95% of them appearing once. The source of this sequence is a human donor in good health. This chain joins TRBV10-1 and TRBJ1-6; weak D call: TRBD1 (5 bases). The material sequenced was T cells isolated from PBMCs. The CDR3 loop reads CASSESGTANSPLHF. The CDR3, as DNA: TGCGCCAGCAGTGAGAGCGGGACGGCCAATTCACCCCTCCACTTT.